The 7 T cell receptor beta chains reported below all come from one sample, sequenced in a study of monozygotic twins with inflammatory bowel disease. No DNA is given; TCRdb re-called the 5' RACE reads and lists each CDR3 protein once. This repertoire includes approximately 380,000 distinct CDR3 sequences. Sequencing was performed on blood. The source of these receptors is a human donor with ulcerative colitis or Crohn's disease, or a healthy co-twin of an affected twin (not recorded which).

The chain links TRBV6-5 to TRBJ1-2. The CDR3 is 11 residues long. CDR1 MNHEY and CDR2 SVGAGI come from the germline V gene. CDR3 sequence: CATYRGYGYTF.

The gene calls are TRBV2 and TRBJ2-3. The CDR3 is 11 residues long. CDR1 and CDR2 (germline): SNHLY, FYNNEI. CDR3 residues: CASSYADTQYF.

This sequence joins TRBV3-1 and TRBJ2-2; TCRdb indicates TRBD2, and absent DNA this call remains unverified. This CDR3 has 14 amino acids. Germline V CDR1 and CDR2: LGHDT, YNNKEL (reference sequence). CDR3 protein: CASSPGLAGGELFF.

This chain connects TRBV7-3 to TRBJ2-1; TCRdb indicates TRBD1, and absent DNA this call remains unverified. Germline CDR1 and CDR2: SGHTA and FQGTGA. The CDR3 loop spans 15 amino acids. CDR3 amino acids: CASSSQGGRDNEQFF.

CDR3 region: CASKNPGGSDTQYF. The V and J genes are TRBV19 and TRBJ2-3; TCRdb's assignment of TRBD1 cannot be checked, as there is no DNA. Germline-derived CDR1 and CDR2 are LNHDA and SQIVND (reference sequence). This CDR3 comprises 14 residues.

J is TRBJ1-2 and V is TRBV6-1; no DNA is available, so the TRBD1 call from TCRdb remains unchecked. This CDR3 has 17 residues. Per germline, CDR1 MNHNS and CDR2 SASEGT. The CDR3 is CASTQGIYGARSDGYTF.

The rearrangement links TRBV5-6 to TRBJ2-7; there is no DNA to check the TCRdb D call of TRBD1. The CDR3 has 13 residues. Germline values: CDR1 SGHDT, CDR2 YYEEEE. CDR3 protein: CASRWTGGIQQYF.